These 21 T cell receptor beta chains were sequenced from one sample in a study of spatial heterogeneity in lung cancer. These TCRs' antigens remain unknown. From the 5' RACE reads, TCRdb called clonotypes with MiXCR, one entry per CDR3 protein. The repertoire holds about 720 distinct CDR3 sequences, with around 14% as singletons. Study-level findings and limits: Tumoral mutation counts were tracked by counts of expanded intratumoral alpha and beta TCRs.

Time point denoted: sample taken at primary tumor resection. The sample in question was lung tumor tissue, obtained at surgery. The origin of the receptors is a male donor with early-stage non-small cell lung cancer.

Within the sample, this clonotype is large. This beta chain slipped into a library made for alpha chains as a stray read, so its size is not meaningful. The rearrangement links TRBV2 to TRBJ2-4; 9 bases are a match to TRBD2. This CDR3 comprises 13 residues. From germline, CDR1 is SNHLY and CDR2 FYNNEI. The V segment lost 4 bases and the J segment 7 bases; nucleotides outside the gene matches: 2. CDR3 sequence reads: CASSVAGGNIQYF. Here the CDR3 DNA reads TGTGCCAGCAGTGTGGCGGGAGGGAACATTCAGTACTTC.

On this clonotype itself: The library was built for alpha chains, so this beta chain is an off-target read and its size means little. The V call is TRBV28, the J call TRBJ2-2, with D possibly matching TRBD1 (6 bases). The ends were cut back, 8 bases at V and 7 bases at J, with 20 bases in the middle. The CDR3 is made up of 15 amino acids. The germline V gene has CDR1 MDHEN and CDR2 SYDVKM. DNA for the CDR3: TGTGCCAGCGGACCATTACAGGGTACCGGCGGGGAGCTGTTTTTT. It encodes CASGPLQGTGGELFF.

Details on this clonotype: Because this beta chain is a stray read in a library intended to capture alpha chains, its abundance should not be given much weight. The V gene is TRBV6-6, the J gene TRBJ2-3, with a weak D call TRBD1 (6 bases). Per germline, CDR1 MNHNY and CDR2 SVGAGI (reference sequence). Trimming cost V 7 bases and J 4 bases, with 18 bases left between them. This CDR3 has 15 amino acids. The CDR3 region has the DNA TGTGCCAGCACCCCCCCAGGGCAGGGGTCAGATACGCAGTATTTT. Protein product: CASTPPGQGSDTQYF.

In its sample, this clonotype ranks as large. This beta chain slipped into a library made for alpha chains as a stray read, so its size is not meaningful. The CDR3 region is CASSPVVDQSLYGYTF. CDR3 nucleotides: TGTGCCAGCTCACCGGTGGTTGACCAATCCCTCTATGGCTACACCTTC. V gene TRBV18 combines with J gene TRBJ1-2; D unresolved. The germline V gene has CDR1 KGHSH and CDR2 LQKENI. The CDR3 contains 16 residues. Trimming removed 3 bases at V and 4 bases at J, with 18 bases between.

This clonotype is labeled as large. The library was designed around alpha chains, so this beta chain is a stray read whose abundance carries little weight. V is TRBV5-1 and J is TRBJ2-1, with 10 bases matching TRBD1. The junction had 3 bases not matched to a gene; V was cut back by 3 bases and J by 9 bases. Germline V CDR1 and CDR2: SGHRS, YFSETQ. The CDR3 has 13 residues. CDR3 in amino acids: CASSSGTGAEQFF. CDR3 DNA: TGCGCCAGCAGCTCCGGGACAGGGGCTGAGCAGTTCTTC. The whole variable domain, remainder taken from reference TRBV5-1 and TRBJ2-1, is KAGVTQTPRYLIKTRGQQVTLSCSPISGHRSVSWYQQTPGQGLQFLFEYFSETQRNKGNFPGRFSGRQFSNSRSEMNVSTLELGDSALYLCASSSGTGAEQFFGPGTRLTVL.

In this sample, this clonotype turned up a few times. Found in a library prepared for alpha chains, this beta chain is an off-target read, and its abundance has little meaning. V is TRBV18 and J is TRBJ1-1; a weak D match, TRBD1 (6 bases). Per germline, CDR1 KGHSH and CDR2 LQKENI. The CDR3 consists of 13 residues. V lost 6 bases to trimming and J lost 1 base, with 9 bases between them. CDR3 residues: CASSQGTNTEAFF. CDR3 DNA sequence: TGTGCCAGCTCTCAGGGGACGAACACTGAAGCTTTCTTT.

In this sample, this clonotype is medium-sized. Since it is a stray read in a library aimed at alpha chains, this beta chain has a size that is not meaningful. J is TRBJ2-5 and V is TRBV7-9; 8 bases are shared with TRBD2. The V segment lost 2 bases and the J segment 4 bases; nucleotides outside the gene matches: 3. Germline-derived CDR1 and CDR2 are SEHNR and FQNEAQ (reference sequence). CDR3 length: 14 residues. CDR3 loop: CASSLSTSAETQYF. In DNA, the CDR3 is TGTGCCAGCAGCTTATCGACTAGCGCAGAGACCCAGTACTTC.

By frequency in the sample, this clonotype is large (0.1 to 1%). This beta chain slipped into a library made for alpha chains as a stray read, so its size is not meaningful. The chain carries TRBV10-3 and TRBJ1-6; 8 bases are a match to TRBD1. CDR3 size: 15 residues. From germline, CDR1 is ENHRY and CDR2 SYGVKD. The trim removed 3 bases at V and 4 bases at J, leaving 2 bases unmatched. CDR3 residues: CAISDWTGYNSPLHF. The CDR3 DNA is TGTGCCATCAGTGACTGGACAGGGTATAATTCACCCCTCCACTTT.

This clonotype rates as large. This beta chain is off target for a library built for alpha chains, so its abundance means little. The V gene is TRBV7-2, the J gene TRBJ2-1; D gene unclear. The CDR3 extends over 13 amino acids. Germline loops: CDR1 SGHTA, CDR2 FQGNSA. V was clipped by 4 bases and J by 5 bases, with 9 bases between them. This chain's CDR3 is CASSYEIHNEQFF. Here the CDR3 DNA reads TGTGCCAGCAGCTACGAGATCCACAATGAGCAGTTCTTC.

To note about this clonotype: In a library made to pick up alpha chains, this beta chain is a stray read with a size that means little. CDR3 sequence (DNA): TGCAGTGCTAGAGCAACAGGGGCCGCCACTGAAGCTTTCTTT. This encodes CSARATGAATEAFF. V is TRBV20-1 and J is TRBJ1-1, with 7 bases lining up with TRBD1. J lost 4 bases, V lost 1 base, and 6 bases had no gene match. This CDR3 is built from 14 residues. Germline V gives CDR1 DFQATT, CDR2 SNEGSKA (reference sequence).

By its share, this clonotype is large. Little can be read into the size of this beta chain, an off-target read in a library designed for alpha chains. V usage is TRBV6-6 and J usage is TRBJ2-2; D not certain. CDR3 length equals 13 residues. The V gene lost 1 base and the J gene lost 3 bases, with 3 bases spanning the gap. The germline V gene encodes CDR1 MNHNY and CDR2 SVGAGI (reference sequence). The DNA for the CDR3 is TGTGCCAGCAGTTACTTGGACACCGGGGAGCTGTTTTTT. Protein: CASSYLDTGELFF.

On this clonotype itself: The library was designed around alpha chains, so this beta chain is a stray read whose abundance carries little weight. This chain uses TRBV5-1 with TRBJ2-1; the match to TRBD2 covers 9 bases. The V gene end was trimmed by 4 bases and the J gene end by 5 bases; junction bases not matched to a gene: 10. The CDR3 is 16 amino acids. From germline, CDR1 is SGHRS and CDR2 YFSETQ. CDR3 nucleotide sequence: TGCGCCAGCAGCCGAAGCCTAGCGGGAAACCACAATGAGCAGTTCTTC. Amino acid sequence: CASSRSLAGNHNEQFF.

This clonotype was detected a few times. This beta chain is a stray read from a library made for alpha chains; its abundance is not meaningful. This chain links TRBV7-2 with TRBJ2-5; 7 bases are a match to TRBD1. CDR3 length: 15 amino acids. Germline V gene sequence: CDR1 SGHTA, CDR2 FQGNSA. V shed 1 base, J shed 0 bases, and the junction held 2 bases outside the gene matches. The chain's CDR3 is CASSLVGGNQETQYF. The CDR3 nucleotides read TGTGCCAGCAGCTTAGTAGGGGGCAACCAAGAGACCCAGTACTTC.

Regarding this clonotype: Since it is a stray read in a library aimed at alpha chains, this beta chain has a size that is not meaningful. The V and J genes are TRBV7-6 and TRBJ1-6; a weak D match, TRBD1 (5 bases). This CDR3 contains 14 residues. V was trimmed by 5 bases and J by 7 bases, leaving 12 bases between them. Germline V gene lookup returns CDR1 SGHVS and CDR2 FNYEAQ. In DNA, the CDR3 is TGTGCCAGCAGCCGAACCCAGGGAAATTCACCCCTCCACTTT. It yields the protein CASSRTQGNSPLHF.

In this sample, this clonotype is large (0.1 to 1%). Since the library was made to target alpha chains, this beta chain is a stray read and its abundance is not meaningful. The chain carries TRBV12-2 and TRBJ2-5; TRBD1, the table's D call, was not compared with the DNA. TRBV12-2 is reported as a pseudogene. The CDR3 is 14 amino acids. The DNA of the CDR3 is TGTGCAAGTCGCTCGAAGGGGGCCCAAGAGACCCAGTACTTC. Encoded protein: CASRSKGAQETQYF.

This clonotype was detected only a few times. Because this beta chain is a stray read in a library intended to capture alpha chains, its abundance should not be given much weight. The chain carries TRBV5-4 and TRBJ1-6; weak D call: TRBD1 (5 bases). This CDR3 is 16 amino acids long. The V gene's germline CDR1 is SGHNT and CDR2 YYREEE (reference sequence). The V end lost 1 base, the J end lost 0 bases, and 8 bases lay between the germline ends. The CDR3 is CASSLPQGSYNSPLHF. As DNA, the CDR3 is TGTGCCAGCAGCTTGCCCCAGGGCTCCTATAATTCACCCCTCCACTTT. Variable domain in full (rest from reference TRBV5-4 and TRBJ1-6): ETGVTQSPTHLIKTRGQQVTLRCSSQSGHNTVSWYQQALGQGPQFIFQYYREEENGRGNFPPRFSGLQFPNYSSELNVNALELDDSALYLCASSLPQGSYNSPLHFGNGTRLTVT.

This clonotype was seen a few times. This beta chain represents an off-target read in a library built for alpha chains; its size is of limited meaning. The chain employs TRBV20-1 and TRBJ2-3; D is unclear. Trimming removed 5 bases from V and 7 bases from J, with 13 bases in between. This CDR3 spans 12 amino acids. Germline assignment: CDR1 DFQATT and CDR2 SNEGSKA (reference sequence). CDR3 in DNA: TGCAGTGCTCCCACCCACTCTAATACGCAGTATTTT. This gives the protein CSAPTHSNTQYF.

To note about this clonotype: This beta chain is a stray read from a library made for alpha chains; its abundance is not meaningful. V gene TRBV10-2 combines with J gene TRBJ1-6; no definite D call. CDR3 size: 12 residues. CDR1 is WSHSY and CDR2 is SAAADI in the germline V gene. Trimming cost V 5 bases and J 7 bases, with 6 bases left between them. CDR3 sequence reads: CASSLQNSPLHF. CDR3 nucleotides: TGCGCCAGCAGTTTACAGAATTCACCCCTCCACTTT.

As regards this clonotype: This beta chain represents an off-target read in a library built for alpha chains; its size is of limited meaning. V gene TRBV10-3 combines with J gene TRBJ2-3; D is unclear. V gave up 10 bases and J gave up 5 bases, with 22 bases separating them. The CDR3 extends over 15 amino acids. CDR1 is ENHRY and CDR2 is SYGVKD in the germline V gene. The CDR3 loop is CATGPSRHFEDTQYF. CDR3 sequence (DNA): TGTGCCACTGGGCCATCGAGGCACTTCGAAGATACGCAGTATTTT.

Turning to this clonotype: This beta chain is off target for a library built for alpha chains, so its abundance means little. This chain's CDR3 is CASSPTSGGPTYNEQFF. The CDR3 nucleotides read TGTGCCAGCAGCCCCACTAGCGGGGGGCCTACCTACAATGAGCAGTTCTTC. The gene calls are TRBV3-1 and TRBJ2-1, with 12 bases that match TRBD2. Looked up from germline, CDR1 is LGHDT and CDR2 is YNNKEL (reference sequence). V trimming: 4 bases; J trimming: 2 bases; junction bases outside the gene matches: 6. The CDR3 loop spans 17 amino acids.

Sample share makes this clonotype large. Little can be read into the size of this beta chain, an off-target read in a library designed for alpha chains. The V call is TRBV24-1, the J call TRBJ2-3; weak D call: TRBD2 (5 bases). Trimming cost V 3 bases and J 5 bases, with 11 bases left between them. Germline V gives CDR1 KGHDR, CDR2 SFDVKD. The CDR3 is 14 residues long. CDR3 sequence: CATSDPGSIDTQYF. CDR3 sequence (DNA): TGTGCCACCAGTGATCCGGGGAGTATAGATACGCAGTATTTT.